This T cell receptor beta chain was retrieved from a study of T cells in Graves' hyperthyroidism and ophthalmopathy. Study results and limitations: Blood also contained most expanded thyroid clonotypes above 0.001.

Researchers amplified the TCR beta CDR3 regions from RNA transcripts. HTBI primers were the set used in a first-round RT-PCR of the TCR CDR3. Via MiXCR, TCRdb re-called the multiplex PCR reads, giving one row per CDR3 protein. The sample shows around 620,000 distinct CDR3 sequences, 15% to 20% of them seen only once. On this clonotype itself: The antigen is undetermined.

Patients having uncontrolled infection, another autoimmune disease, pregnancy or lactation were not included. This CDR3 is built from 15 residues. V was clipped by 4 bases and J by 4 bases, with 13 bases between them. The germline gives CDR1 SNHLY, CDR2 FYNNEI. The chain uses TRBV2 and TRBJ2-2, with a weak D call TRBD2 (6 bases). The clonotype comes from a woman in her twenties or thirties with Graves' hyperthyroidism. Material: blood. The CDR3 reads CASSAPGLSTGELFF. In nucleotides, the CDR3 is TGTGCCAGCAGTGCTCCGGGACTGAGCACCGGGGAGCTGTTTTTT. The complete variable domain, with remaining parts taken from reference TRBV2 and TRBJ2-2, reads EPEVTQTPSHQVTQMGQEVILRCVPISNHLYFYWYRQILGQKVEFLVSFYNNEISEKSEIFDDQFSVERPDGSNFTLKIRSTKLEDSAMYFCASSAPGLSTGELFFGEGSRLTVL.